The 23 T cell receptor beta chains presented below share a single source sample, sequenced in a study of blood T cell repertoires in COVID-19. The protocol was immunoSEQ multiplex PCR, while the TCRdb copy is restricted to in-frame clones and leaves out a portion. Here the sample spans about 89,000 clones, roughly 80% being singletons. Material for sequencing was peripheral blood. The receptor set was obtained from a man between 65 and 85 years old with COVID-19, enrolled during active disease.

The V and J genes are TRBV10-3 and TRBJ1-5; the D is unclear. The CDR3 is 18 amino acids. CDR1 ENHRY and CDR2 SYGVKD come from the germline V gene. Trimming pared 4 bases from V and 0 bases from J, leaving 19 bases between. The CDR3 reads CAISVGFPPSYSNQPQHF. DNA of the CDR3: TGTGCCATCAGTGTCGGGTTCCCCCCCTCTTATAGCAATCAGCCCCAGCATTTT.

The table lists this clone with a count of one. The chain carries TRBV27 and TRBJ1-1, with TRBD1 matching 7 bases. Germline-derived CDR1 and CDR2 are MNHEY and SMNVEV (reference sequence). The CDR3 loop spans 15 amino acids. Trimming at V came to 6 bases and at J to 4 bases, leaving 11 bases not matched to a gene. The CDR3 here is CASRRTGILGTEAFF. CDR3 bases: TGTGCCAGCAGAAGGACAGGTATATTGGGCACTGAAGCTTTCTTT.

The chain joins TRBV6-2 or TRBV6-3 to TRBJ2-3, with 8 bases aligning to TRBD2. The CDR3 contains 15 residues. In germline, CDR1 is MNHEY, CDR2 SVGEGT. J was trimmed by 2 bases and V by 7 bases; bases with no gene match: 8. The CDR3 sequence: CASNPGLGNTDTQYF. The DNA of the CDR3 is TGTGCCAGCAACCCGGGACTAGGGAACACAGATACGCAGTATTTT.

The rearrangement joins TRBV4-1 to TRBJ2-7, with a tentative D call TRBD2 (7 bases). Germline CDR1 and CDR2: MGHRA and YSYEKL. CDR3 length: 15 residues. V lost 5 bases and J 3 bases, leaving 17 bases between the germline ends. CDR3 nucleotide sequence: TGCGCCAGCAGCACCGGAGGGGGGGGACTCTACGAGCAGTACTTC. Encoded protein: CASSTGGGGLYEQYF.

This clone was seen only once. The gene calls are TRBV28 and TRBJ2-4; 11 bases are shared with TRBD2. Germline V gives CDR1 MDHEN, CDR2 SYDVKM. Trimming cost V 3 bases and J 5 bases; bases outside gene matches: 15. The CDR3 contains 19 residues. The CDR3 spells CASSFLRPTSGILENIQYF. CDR3 DNA: TGTGCCAGCAGTTTCCTCCGACCGACTAGCGGGATACTTGAAAACATTCAGTACTTC.

The J gene is TRBJ1-6, the V gene TRBV4-1; perhaps TRBD1 as D (5 bases). Germline-derived CDR1 and CDR2 are MGHRA and YSYEKL. The V end was cut by 4 bases, the J end by 6 bases, with 7 bases between. The CDR3 sequence is 13 residues long. For the CDR3, the DNA is TGCGCCAGCAGCCTGGACATTAATTCACCCCTCCACTTT. Amino acids: CASSLDINSPLHF.

The rearrangement uses TRBV5-4 and TRBJ2-5; 10 bases line up with TRBD2. CDR3 size: 15 residues. V trimming: 0 bases; J trimming: 10 bases; junction bases outside the gene matches: 9. From germline, CDR1 is SGHNT and CDR2 YYREEE (reference sequence). CDR3 protein: CASSLEASGGPIQYF. CDR3 in DNA: TGTGCCAGCAGCTTGGAGGCTAGCGGGGGTCCCATCCAGTACTTC.

This chain uses TRBV7-6 with TRBJ2-7; 8 nucleotides agree with TRBD2. The CDR3 has 15 amino acids. Germline CDR1 SGHVS, CDR2 FNYEAQ. The ends lost 3 bases at V and 1 base at J; junction bases unmatched: 5. CDR3 amino acids: CASSFRPGGSYEQYF. CDR3 bases: TGTGCCAGCAGCTTCAGACCGGGAGGGTCCTACGAGCAGTACTTC.

The chain uses TRBV4-1 and TRBJ1-2; maybe TRBD1 (6 bases). CDR1 is MGHRA and CDR2 is YSYEKL in the germline V gene. The CDR3 runs 19 residues. The V gene lost 1 base and the J gene lost 0 bases, with 21 bases spanning the gap. This CDR3 is CASSQGGGLGRGSNYGYTF. The CDR3 region has the DNA TGCGCCAGCAGCCAAGGAGGTGGGCTAGGGAGGGGGTCTAACTATGGCTACACCTTC.

V gene TRBV3-1 (or the pseudogene TRBV3-2) combines with J gene TRBJ2-1; the match to TRBD2 covers 9 bases. Germline lookup yields CDR1 LGHDT and CDR2 YNNKEL (reference sequence). The length of the CDR3 is 15 residues. V trimming: 1 base; J trimming: 8 bases; junction bases outside the gene matches: 6. In DNA, the CDR3 is TGTGCCAGCAGCCAAGCCGCGGGGGGGTACGATGAGCAGTTCTTC. This encodes CASSQAAGGYDEQFF.

Concerning this clone: The sample contains more than one DNA sequence encoding this CDR3. The CDR3 is CASSFQGSYGYTF. In DNA form, the CDR3 reads TGTGCCAGCAGTTTTCAGGGAAGCTATGGCTACACCTTC. This rearrangement joins TRBV6-2 or TRBV6-3 to TRBJ1-2; tentative D call: TRBD1 (5 bases). Trimming left V 4 bases short and J 4 bases short, with 10 bases between. There are 13 residues in the CDR3. Germline-derived CDR1 and CDR2 are MNHEY and SVGEGT.

The genes are TRBV27 and TRBJ2-1; 11 bases are a match to TRBD2. Trimming took 6 bases from V and 4 from J; bases not matched to a gene: 8. CDR1 MNHEY and CDR2 SMNVEV come from the germline V gene (reference sequence). This CDR3 is built from 16 residues. The CDR3 DNA follows: TGTGCCAGCAGGGCCACCGGGACTAGCGGTTACAATGAGCAGTTCTTC. It translates to CASRATGTSGYNEQFF.

The chain links TRBV19 to TRBJ1-4, with TRBD1 matching over 10 bases. The length of the CDR3 is 16 residues. After removal of 5 bases from V and 8 bases from J, the junction contained 11 bases not matched to a gene. The V gene's germline CDR1 is LNHDA and CDR2 SQIVND (reference sequence). The CDR3 protein is CASSSPAGTGEEKLFF. CDR3 DNA: TGTGCCAGTAGTTCCCCCGCCGGGACAGGGGAGGAAAAACTGTTTTTT.

The genes are TRBV7-6 and TRBJ2-6; no reliable D call. Trimming shortened V by 1 base and J by 0 bases, and 16 bases separated the two germline ends. Germline-derived CDR1 and CDR2 are SGHVS and FNYEAQ. The CDR3 has 19 residues. The CDR3 DNA reads TGTGCCAGCAGCTTAGAGGTCTACAGTATCAGCTCTGGGGCCAACGTCCTGACTTTC. Translated, it gives CASSLEVYSISSGANVLTF.

This chain links TRBV6-5 with TRBJ2-5, with 10 bases fitting TRBD2. CDR1 MNHEY and CDR2 SVGAGI come from the germline V gene. V lost 8 bases, J lost 5 bases, and 2 bases stayed unmatched. There are 12 residues in the CDR3. The CDR3: CASEAGGETQYF. Written as DNA, the CDR3 is TGTGCCAGCGAAGCGGGAGGGGAGACCCAGTACTTC.

This chain connects TRBV5-1 to TRBJ1-2; D might be TRBD1 (6 bases). V lost 7 bases, J lost 4 bases, and 11 bases lay in between. Germline CDR1 reads SGHRS; CDR2 reads YFSETQ. CDR3 length: 12 residues. The CDR3 sequence is CASSDRFYGYTF. CDR3 nucleotide sequence: TGCGCCAGCTCTGACAGGTTCTATGGCTACACCTTC.

This clone turned up a few times. The chain employs TRBV10-3 and TRBJ1-4; 9 bases align to TRBD1. Germline lookup yields CDR1 ENHRY and CDR2 SYGVKD. CDR3 size: 15 residues. J was trimmed by 5 bases and V by 5 bases; bases with no gene match: 6. The CDR3 region has the DNA TGTGCCATCAGTTTCGACAGGGGGGAGAATGAAAAACTGTTTTTT. Its translation is CAISFDRGENEKLFF.

The gene calls are TRBV29-1 and TRBJ1-6; D is undetermined. Trimming pared 6 bases from V and 0 bases from J, leaving 15 bases between. Germline CDR1 reads SQVTM; CDR2 reads ANQGSEA. The CDR3 totals 16 residues. CDR3 nucleotides: TGCAGCGTCCCCGGCGAGCGGGGCTCCTATAATTCACCCCTCCACTTT. As protein: CSVPGERGSYNSPLHF. The complete variable domain, with remaining parts taken from reference TRBV29-1 and TRBJ1-6, reads SAVISQKPSRDICQRGTSLTIQCQVDSQVTMMFWYRQQPGQSLTLIATANQGSEATYESGFVIDKFPISRPNLTFSTLTVSNMSPEDSSIYLCSVPGERGSYNSPLHFGNGTRLTVT.

This chain links TRBV4-3 with TRBJ1-2; 7 bases map to TRBD1. The CDR3 runs 14 residues. The V segment lost 4 bases and the J segment 5 bases; nucleotides outside the gene matches: 7. The V gene's germline CDR1 is LGHNA and CDR2 YSLEER. The CDR3 DNA reads TGCGCCAGCAGCCCTGGGGGGACAGAGTATGGCTACACCTTC. This encodes CASSPGGTEYGYTF.

The chain uses TRBV27 and TRBJ1-2; 7 positions agree with TRBD1. Germline V lookup: CDR1 MNHEY, CDR2 SMNVEV (reference sequence). CDR3 length: 15 amino acids. The V and J ends lost 5 bases and 3 bases, in that order; junction bases with no gene match: 9. The DNA for the CDR3 is TGTGCCAGCAGTCCCCGGACAGGCGTATACTATGGCTACACCTTC. Amino acid sequence: CASSPRTGVYYGYTF.

The gene calls are TRBV7-9 and TRBJ2-2; a possible D gene is TRBD2 (5 bases). This CDR3 has 13 residues. In germline, CDR1 is SEHNR, CDR2 FQNEAQ (reference sequence). V lost 8 bases and J 5 bases, leaving 12 bases between the germline ends. Here the CDR3 reads CASEKGLTGELFF. CDR3 nucleotides: TGTGCCAGCGAAAAAGGACTTACCGGGGAGCTGTTTTTT.

The chain carries TRBV10-1 and TRBJ2-1; D perhaps matches TRBD2 (7 bases). V lost 0 bases to trimming and J lost 3 bases, with 12 bases between them. CDR1 is WNHNN, CDR2 SYGVQD, per germline (reference sequence). This CDR3 is built from 16 residues. CDR3 sequence (DNA): TGCGCCAGCAGTGAGTCGGGGCGGGGGCTCTACAATGAGCAGTTCTTC. Protein: CASSESGRGLYNEQFF.

This chain joins TRBV9 and TRBJ2-1; D might be TRBD1 (5 bases). CDR3 length equals 14 residues. Germline CDR1 reads SGDLS; CDR2 reads YYNGEE. V was pared by 1 base and J by 6 bases, with 11 bases between. The CDR3 bases are TGTGCCAGCAGCGTAAGACAGATTAGCAATGAGCAGTTCTTC. It is translated as CASSVRQISNEQFF. The full variable domain, rest sourced from reference TRBV9 and TRBJ2-1, is DSGVTQTPKHLITATGQRVTLRCSPRSGDLSVYWYQQSLDQGLQFLIQYYNGEERAKGNILERFSAQQFPDLHSELNLSSLELGDSALYFCASSVRQISNEQFFGPGTRLTVL.